This T cell receptor (beta chain) was obtained from a study of PD-1 blockade in classical Hodgkin lymphoma. Study-level background: The nivolumab dose that patients received was 3 mg/kg, given intravenously every 2 weeks.

This sample's time point: cycle 4 day 1 (C4D1), after more than five weeks of nivolumab. Every one of the patients relapsed after autologous stem cell transplantation (brentuximab vedotin exposure was variable). Magnetic negative selection served to purify CD4+ T cells out of PBMCs that had been thawed. General study results and limits: CD4+ TCR diversity climbed significantly by C4D1, unlike CD8+ TCR diversity.

This CDR3 has 16 residues. Germline V gives CDR1 MDHEN, CDR2 SYDVKM. Worth noting for this clone: Its antigen is not identified. Germline and junction disagree at one end, which may indicate a read error.

The repertoire was sequenced with immunoSEQ multiplex PCR; TCRdb's copy has only in-frame clones and lacks some. Of some 17,000 clones in the sample, about three quarters were seen once. This chain connects TRBV28 to TRBJ2-7; TRBD2 aligns across 9 bases. Sequences were derived from CD4+ T cells from blood, sampled before the fourth cycle of nivolumab. The clonotype comes from a human donor with classical Hodgkin lymphoma. This CDR3 reads CATSTLAGLFFYEQYF. The CDR3 DNA is TGTGCCACCAGTACCCTAGCGGGACTTTTCTTCTACGAGCAGTACTTC.